One sample yielded the 27 T cell receptor beta chains listed below, sequenced in a study of blood T cell repertoires in COVID-19. TCRdb's copy holds only in-frame clones and misses some; the assay was immunoSEQ multiplex PCR. The profile shows about 260,000 clones, around 84% of them singletons. Sequenced input: PBMCs or T cells enriched from blood (not recorded which). Receptors were obtained from a man under 40 with acute COVID-19.

The V gene is TRBV7-9, the J gene TRBJ1-4, with 12 bases lining up with TRBD1. CDR3 size: 17 residues. V lost 4 bases to trimming and J lost 7 bases; unmatched junction nucleotides: 10. Germline V gene lookup returns CDR1 SEHNR and CDR2 FQNEAQ (reference sequence). Here the CDR3 reads CASSWDRGRGLGEKLFF. CDR3 in DNA: TGTGCCAGCAGCTGGGACAGGGGGCGCGGATTAGGTGAAAAACTGTTTTTT.

The V and J genes are TRBV7-6 and TRBJ1-4; D might be TRBD1 (6 bases). The germline gives CDR1 SGHVS, CDR2 FNYEAQ. CDR3 length equals 14 residues. The ends were cut back, 8 bases at V and 7 bases at J, with 17 bases in the middle. This chain's CDR3 is CASFPGGRGEKLFF. The CDR3 region has the DNA TGTGCCAGCTTCCCGGGGGGCAGAGGTGAAAAACTGTTTTTT.

The V and J genes are TRBV10-3 and TRBJ1-2, with D maybe TRBD1 (6 bases). Germline assignment: CDR1 ENHRY and CDR2 SYGVKD. The CDR3 totals 14 residues. V lost 8 bases to trimming and J lost 2 bases, with 15 bases between them. CDR3 loop: CAIYKNGQNYGYTF. The CDR3 DNA reads as TGTGCCATCTACAAGAACGGACAGAACTATGGCTACACCTTC.

This clone was counted at least ten times. The V and J genes are TRBV29-1 and TRBJ2-3; weak D call: TRBD2 (6 bases). This CDR3 spans 18 amino acids. CDR1 and CDR2 (germline): SQVTM, ANQGSEA. Trimming took 4 bases from V and 5 from J, leaving 28 bases between them. The CDR3 here is CSVVGTTDGGLGGDTQYF. The CDR3 DNA sequence: TGCAGCGTTGTCGGCACAACGGATGGGGGACTTGGCGGAGATACGCAGTATTTT.

V is TRBV27 and J is TRBJ1-1; no definite D call. The CDR3 length is 13 residues. Germline CDR1 MNHEY, CDR2 SMNVEV (reference sequence). V was pared by 4 bases and J by 7 bases, with 13 bases between. The CDR3 DNA reads TGTGCCAGCAGTTCCACCAACGAGTATGAAGCTTTCTTT. This gives the protein CASSSTNEYEAFF.

The chain joins TRBV2 to TRBJ1-2; 8 bases are shared with TRBD1. In germline, CDR1 is SNHLY, CDR2 FYNNEI. V gave up 7 bases and J gave up 8 bases; unmatched junction bases: 9. The CDR3 runs 13 residues. The CDR3 DNA reads as TGTGCCAGCAAACCGGGACAGGCTAGGGGCTACACCTTC. Translating gives CASKPGQARGYTF.

This chain connects TRBV12-5 to TRBJ1-5; tentatively, D is TRBD1 (5 bases). Germline assignment: CDR1 LGHNT and CDR2 FRNRAP. This CDR3 contains 14 residues. The ends were cut back, 2 bases at V and 7 bases at J, with 12 bases in the middle. The DNA for the CDR3 is TGTGCTAGTGGTTTGAGGGGTACGGCCCAGCCCCAGCATTTT. Translating it yields CASGLRGTAQPQHF.

This clone was seen repeatedly, ten times or more. This chain uses TRBV28 with TRBJ2-7; D possibly corresponds to TRBD2 (6 bases). V was pared by 2 bases and J by 6 bases, with 11 bases between. Germline CDR1 and CDR2: MDHEN and SYDVKM. CDR3 length: 13 amino acids. DNA of the CDR3: TGTGCCAGCAGTTTAGGGGTGGGGGGCGAGCAGTACGTC. Protein product: CASSLGVGGEQYV.

The chain recombines TRBV9 with TRBJ2-1, with D possibly TRBD1 on 6 matching bases. Trimming removed 6 bases from V and 7 bases from J, with 17 bases in between. This CDR3 has 14 amino acids. Germline assignment: CDR1 SGDLS and CDR2 YYNGEE. CDR3 sequence (DNA): TGTGCCAGCACCAGGGGACCCCCCGTTAATGAGCAGTTCTTC. Its translation: CASTRGPPVNEQFF.

This clone was counted a single time. This sequence joins TRBV24-1 and TRBJ2-5, with 7 bases lining up with TRBD2. After removal of 4 bases from V and 4 bases from J, the junction contained 11 bases not matched to a gene. The CDR3 runs 16 residues. Germline V lookup: CDR1 KGHDR, CDR2 SFDVKD. In DNA form, the CDR3 reads TGTGCCACCAGTGAGGGCCGGGGACTACCAATAGAGACCCAGTACTTC. It yields the protein CATSEGRGLPIETQYF.

The chain uses TRBV7-9 and TRBJ1-6; 8 nucleotides line up with TRBD1. After removal of 0 bases from V and 10 bases from J, the junction contained 5 bases not matched to a gene. The CDR3 contains 15 residues. Germline CDR1 reads SEHNR; CDR2 reads FQNEAQ (reference sequence). The CDR3 is CASSLADRDRSPLHF. CDR3 nucleotide sequence: TGTGCCAGCAGCTTAGCGGACAGGGATCGGTCACCCCTCCACTTT. Looking up the rest from reference TRBV7-9 and TRBJ1-6 gives the full variable domain: DTGVSQNPRHKITKRGQNVTFRCDPISEHNRLYWYRQTLGQGPEFLTYFQNEAQLEKSRLLSDRFSAERPKGSFSTLEIQRTEQGDSAMYLCASSLADRDRSPLHFGNGTRLTVT.

V usage is TRBV7-8 and J usage is TRBJ2-7; 7 bases map to TRBD1. The trim removed 5 bases at V and 4 bases at J, leaving 8 bases unmatched. The V gene's germline CDR1 is SGHVS and CDR2 FQNEAQ. There are 14 residues in the CDR3. CDR3 loop: CASSQKQGLYEQYV. For the CDR3, the DNA is TGTGCCAGCAGCCAAAAACAGGGGTTGTACGAGCAGTACGTC.

J is TRBJ2-5 and V is TRBV29-1; 9 bases align to TRBD1. The CDR3 runs 16 residues. Germline V lookup: CDR1 SQVTM, CDR2 ANQGSEA. V lost 0 bases, J lost 2 bases, and 7 bases stayed unmatched. The CDR3 DNA reads as TGCAGCGTTGAAGAGGCGGACAGGGGTTATCAAGAGACCCAGTACTTC. Its protein product is CSVEEADRGYQETQYF.

This clone occurred a few times. Germline is not matched at one junction end, which may reflect a read error. CDR3 region: CASSLETGGLWIF. DNA for the CDR3: TGTGCCAGCAGCTTGGAGACAGGTGGGTTATGGATCTTC. The V gene is TRBV5-1, the J gene TRBJ2-1; D is possibly TRBD1 (6 bases). The germline CDR1 and CDR2 sequences are SGHRS and YFSETQ. The CDR3 loop spans 13 amino acids.

The CDR3 nucleotides are TGTGCCAGCAGTTATAGCGGGGGGGAAACAGATACGCAGTATTTT. Its protein is CASSYSGGETDTQYF. The rearrangement links TRBV7-6 to TRBJ2-3, with 11 bases lining up with TRBD2. V gave up 6 bases and J gave up 3 bases; unmatched junction bases: 5. The length of the CDR3 is 15 residues. The V gene's germline CDR1 is SGHVS and CDR2 FNYEAQ. The full variable domain, with the rest looked up from reference TRBV7-6 and TRBJ2-3, is GAGVSQSPRYKVTKRGQDVALRCDPISGHVSLYWYRQALGQGPEFLTYFNYEAQQDKSGLPNDRFSAERPEGSISTLTIQRTEQRDSAMYRCASSYSGGETDTQYFGPGTRLTVL.

The chain joins TRBV29-1 to TRBJ1-1, with 7 bases matching TRBD1. Germline lookup yields CDR1 SQVTM and CDR2 ANQGSEA. This CDR3 has 12 amino acids. V trimming: 7 bases; J trimming: 1 base; junction bases outside the gene matches: 3. CDR3 amino acids: CSADRENTEAFF. Here the CDR3 DNA reads TGCAGCGCTGACAGGGAGAACACTGAAGCTTTCTTT.

CDR3 DNA: TGTGCCAGCAGTGGAGCCGGGACAGGGGAGACCCAGTACTTC. It encodes CASSGAGTGETQYF. The rearrangement links TRBV6-1 to TRBJ2-5, with TRBD1 matching over 9 bases. The junction had 5 bases not matched to a gene; V was cut back by 4 bases and J by 5 bases. The V gene's germline CDR1 is MNHNS and CDR2 SASEGT. The CDR3 runs 14 residues.

V gene TRBV7-2 combines with J gene TRBJ1-2, with 8 bases identical to TRBD1. This CDR3 has 15 amino acids. V dropped 5 bases and J dropped 6; count of bases not matched to a gene: 11. Germline values: CDR1 SGHTA, CDR2 FQGNSA. This CDR3 is CASSPRIRGQDGYTF. In DNA, the CDR3 is TGTGCCAGCAGCCCTAGAATAAGGGGACAGGATGGCTACACCTTC.

This clone was seen only a few times. This chain uses TRBV27 with TRBJ1-1; 12 nucleotides agree with TRBD1. CDR3 length equals 16 residues. Germline V gives CDR1 MNHEY, CDR2 SMNVEV (reference sequence). V was pared by 2 bases and J by 8 bases, with 9 bases of the junction left unmatched. The CDR3 DNA sequence: TGTGCCAGCAGTTTAGGCGGGACAGGGGGCTTGGCGGAAGCTTTCTTT. Its protein is CASSLGGTGGLAEAFF.

This clone was detected ten times or more. The V gene is TRBV25-1, the J gene TRBJ2-2, with TRBD1 matching over 7 bases. V dropped 1 base and J dropped 4; count of bases not matched to a gene: 3. The CDR3 extends over 15 amino acids. CDR1 and CDR2 from the germline V gene are MGHDK and SYGVNS. Here the CDR3 DNA reads TGTGCCAGCAGTGAATCGCCAGGGGGCACCGGGGAGCTGTTTTTT. It codes for CASSESPGGTGELFF.

The rearrangement links TRBV28 to TRBJ2-3; 10 bases fit TRBD2. Germline values: CDR1 MDHEN, CDR2 SYDVKM. The CDR3 consists of 13 residues. The CDR3 DNA reads TGTGCAACTGAGCGGGGGGGTAAAGATACGCAGTATTTT. Amino acids: CATERGGKDTQYF.

This chain links TRBV2 with TRBJ1-4, with D possibly TRBD1 on 5 matching bases. Between the trimmed V and J ends, which lost 3 bases and 8 bases, there was a span of 19 bases. Germline CDR1 reads SNHLY; CDR2 reads FYNNEI. This CDR3 has 16 residues. In DNA form, the CDR3 reads TGTGCCAGCAGTGATGGCCTACAGGTACGGAAGGAAAAACTGTTTTTT. Its protein is CASSDGLQVRKEKLFF.

The chain has TRBV28 and TRBJ1-6; D gene ambiguous. CDR1 and CDR2 from the germline V gene are MDHEN and SYDVKM. The CDR3 is 15 residues long. Trimming shortened V by 5 bases and J by 4 bases, and 12 bases separated the two germline ends. The CDR3 DNA reads as TGTGCCAGCAGTCGTCGACGGGAATATAATTCACCCCTCCACTTT. This gives the protein CASSRRREYNSPLHF.

The chain recombines TRBV2 with TRBJ1-6; 9 positions agree with TRBD1. Trimming took 4 bases from V and 10 from J; bases not matched to a gene: 8. This CDR3 is built from 15 residues. Germline V lookup: CDR1 SNHLY, CDR2 FYNNEI. The CDR3 protein is CASSVTGTGLSPLHF. The CDR3 DNA reads as TGTGCCAGCAGTGTGACCGGGACAGGGCTCTCACCCCTCCACTTT.

A few counts support this clone. The chain is built from TRBV19 and TRBJ2-1; 9 bases agree with TRBD1. Germline V gene data show CDR1 as LNHDA and CDR2 as SQIVND (reference sequence). The trim removed 8 bases at V and 0 bases at J, leaving 5 bases unmatched. CDR3 length equals 15 residues. CDR3 DNA: TGTGCCAGTTCCTTGGACAGGGGCTCCTACAATGAGCAGTTCTTC. Its protein is CASSLDRGSYNEQFF.

The chain couples TRBV6-5 to TRBJ1-5, with D maybe TRBD1 (6 bases). V was shortened by 6 bases and J by 0 bases, with 9 bases between the two germline ends. The CDR3 runs to 14 residues. Looked up from germline, CDR1 is MNHEY and CDR2 is SVGAGI. The CDR3 DNA sequence: TGTGCCAGCAGCCAGGGGAATAGCAATCAGCCCCAGCATTTT. It is translated as CASSQGNSNQPQHF.

This clone was recorded once. This chain joins TRBV5-8 and TRBJ2-2; no clear D. CDR3 size: 15 residues. In germline, CDR1 is SGHTS, CDR2 YDEGEE. With 1 base removed from V and 4 bases from J, the gap between germline ends came to 11 bases. The CDR3 region has the DNA TGTGCCAGCAGCTTGCTTCTAGTCGGCACCGGGGAGCTGTTTTTT. Amino acids: CASSLLLVGTGELFF. The variable domain in full, with the rest retrieved from reference TRBV5-8 and TRBJ2-2, is EAGVTQSPTHLIKTRGQQATLRCSPISGHTSVYWYQQALGLGLQFLLWYDEGEERNRGNFPPRFSGRQFPNYSSELNVNALELEDSALYLCASSLLLVGTGELFFGEGSRLTVL.